This T cell receptor (beta chain) was obtained from a study of cytomegalovirus exposure and HLA in healthy donors. The CDR3 length is 15 residues. The germline CDR1 and CDR2 sequences are SEHNR and FQNEAQ (reference sequence). Trimming removed 4 bases from V and 4 bases from J; junction bases left unmatched: 8. A few counts support this clone. Here immunoSEQ multiplex PCR was the method, and the copy in TCRdb shows in-frame clones only, minus some. The top ten clones hold around 1.2% of a sample with roughly 250,000 clones, approximately 86% of them seen once. The sequence was obtained from a woman in her 30s in good health and CMV-seropositive. Sequenced material: PBMCs. The chain uses TRBV7-9 and TRBJ2-3, with TRBD1 matching 7 bases. The CDR3: CASSSRQGRADTQYF. In nucleotides, the CDR3 is TGTGCCAGCAGCTCCCGACAGGGTCGGGCAGATACGCAGTATTTT.